These T cell receptor beta chains were read from a single sample in a study of blood T cell repertoires in COVID-19. Clones were sequenced by immunoSEQ multiplex PCR, and TCRdb holds only the in-frame ones, with some missing. The sample holds about 190,000 clones, more than 85% seen once. Input material: peripheral blood. Every receptor here comes from a man under 40 with acute or convalescent COVID-19. Each CDR3 is given with its conserved first and last residue.

TRBV27	TRBJ1-6	CASSWRPSSSYNSPLHF
TRBV7-9	TRBJ1-5	CASSPGQGASQPQHF
TRBV3-1/TRBV3-2	TRBJ1-2	CASSQPGQNYGYTF
TRBV4-1	TRBJ1-5	CASSRTGSNQPQHF
TRBV28	TRBJ2-1	CASREGTSGYNEQFF
TRBV5-1	TRBJ1-6	CASSLTGENSPLHF
TRBV9	TRBJ1-3	CASSVDPGSGNTIYF
TRBV28	TRBJ2-7	CASSPSGYWGYYEQYF
TRBV5-1	TRBJ1-2	CASSLGGSGGYTF
TRBV28	TRBJ1-1	CASTSGDRGISEAFF
TRBV9	TRBJ2-3	CASSAYTDTQYF
TRBV7-3	TRBJ2-7	CASSTRSSGIGEQYF
TRBV23-1	TRBJ1-2	CASSHWGQGASNYGYTF
TRBV4-1	TRBJ1-6	CASSQEGQSPLHF
TRBV20-1	TRBJ2-7	CSASPGQGTFYEQYF
TRBV7-8	TRBJ2-2	CASSLRAPSNTGELFF
TRBV5-1	TRBJ1-1	CASSLGSGRKNTEAFF
TRBV18	TRBJ2-3	CASSRSGTSGSADTQYF
TRBV5-8	TRBJ2-1	CASSRTVMVASGGAYNEQFF
TRBV9	TRBJ2-4	CASSTQGAENIQYF
TRBV30	TRBJ1-1	CAWSGDRLNTEAFF
TRBV19	TRBJ2-7	CASSRGGFSYEQYF
TRBV15	TRBJ1-6	CATSRRRTDSPLHF
TRBV28	TRBJ2-2	CASSSGSTGGEGELFF
TRBV6-5	TRBJ1-1	CASSLLVTGDTEAFF
TRBV27	TRBJ2-3	CASSPLRGGNTDTQYF
TRBV29-1	TRBJ1-1	CSVRSTAEAFF
TRBV9	TRBJ2-7	CASSVSGDGYEQYF
TRBV11-2	TRBJ2-5	CASSSRFRGIQETQYF
TRBV28	TRBJ2-5	CATNRDRDRETQYF
TRBV25-1	TRBJ1-4	CASSDVGGNEKLFF
TRBV24-1	TRBJ1-1	CATSVSHNTNTEAFF
TRBV2	TRBJ2-2	CASTYSRNTGELFF
TRBV15	TRBJ2-7	CATSRAAGDYEQYF
TRBV18	TRBJ1-1	CASSQTKGGNTEAFF
TRBV5-1	TRBJ2-3	CASSLQGSSDTQYF
TRBV2	TRBJ2-2	CASMGSGNTGELFF
TRBV4-1	TRBJ1-4	CASSQLTGSNEKLFF
TRBV19	TRBJ1-2	CASSRADGPNYGYTF
TRBV30	TRBJ1-4	CASPSGTGLRNEKLFF
TRBV20-1	TRBJ2-7	CSASSRRSPYEQYF
TRBV5-6	TRBJ2-7	CASRVGRLAGFRPGEQYF
TRBV5-1	TRBJ2-5	CASIRGAGGFETQYF
TRBV30	TRBJ2-3	CAWSRGDTQYF
TRBV6-5	TRBJ2-5	CASRTLGGQRETQYF